This T cell receptor beta chain was identified during a study of STAT5B mutations in CD4+ large granular lymphocyte leukemia. Whole-study context: Among healthy controls, a particular HLA allele went with more CDR3 'QG' motifs. Study results and limitations: CD4-sorted patient repertoires seemed more clonal than healthy CD4+ repertoires. Approximately 25% of private leukemic clonotypes occurred rarely in other patients' non-leukemic repertoires. 8/27 top patient clones versus 2/35 control clones were TRBV06-family.

Deletions cut 4 bases from V and 5 bases from J, with 5 bases between. The germline V gene encodes CDR1 SGHTA and CDR2 FQGNSA. The CDR3 has 12 residues. The protocol was immunoSEQ multiplex PCR, while the TCRdb copy is restricted to in-frame clones and leaves out a portion. The sample has tens of thousands of clones, around 86% seen once. This clone has a single count. Its matching antigen is unknown. The chain employs TRBV7-2 and TRBJ2-2, with D unresolved. This receptor was taken from a human donor in good health. Source material: CD4+ T cells from blood buffy coats. In DNA form, the CDR3 reads TGTGCCAGCAGCTCCGGGACCGGGGAGCTGTTTTTT. Translation gives CASSSGTGELFF.